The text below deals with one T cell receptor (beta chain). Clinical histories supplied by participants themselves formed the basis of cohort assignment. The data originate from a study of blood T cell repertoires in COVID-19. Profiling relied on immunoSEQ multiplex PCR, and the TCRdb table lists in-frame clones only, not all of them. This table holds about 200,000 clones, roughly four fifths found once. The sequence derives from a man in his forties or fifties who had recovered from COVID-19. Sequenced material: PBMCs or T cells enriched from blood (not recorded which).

CDR3 bases: TGTGCCAGCAGCTTAGGACAGGGACATAGCAATCAGCCCCAGCATTTT. This codes for CASSLGQGHSNQPQHF. The rearrangement joins TRBV7-9 to TRBJ1-5; 7 nucleotides align to TRBD1. The CDR3 spans 16 residues. V shed 1 base and J 0 bases; nucleotides not matched to a gene: 3. Germline assignment: CDR1 SEHNR and CDR2 FQNEAQ (reference sequence).